This T cell receptor (beta chain) was identified in a study of blood T cells in healthy people across ages. Next came a second PCR, run for about 6 to 12 cycles, which used a sample-barcoded 5' primer along with a J-beta primer mix. Each sample yielded at least 2.5 million CDR3-containing paired-end reads. TCRdb itself ran the 5' RACE reads through MiXCR, one entry per CDR3 protein. The sample includes around 2 million distinct CDR3 sequences, roughly two fifths of them seen just once. Per-sample PBMC isolation yielded at least 6.5 million cells. The clonotype originates from a human donor in good health. Material: blood.

CDR3 protein: CSAYPGLRWEETQYF. In DNA form, the CDR3 reads TGCAGTGCTTATCCGGGCTTAAGGTGGGAAGAGACCCAGTACTTC. This sequence joins TRBV20-1 and TRBJ2-5; D unresolved. V lost 5 bases to trimming and J lost 3 bases, with 19 bases between them. The germline gives CDR1 DFQATT, CDR2 SNEGSKA (reference sequence). This CDR3 is 15 amino acids long.